A selection of T cell receptor beta chains follows, all from one sample in a study of blood T cell repertoires in COVID-19. Assay used: immunoSEQ multiplex PCR; TCRdb lists only in-frame clones, some missing. The sample includes about 97,000 clones, approximately 90% of them seen just once. The sample taken for sequencing was peripheral blood. The receptors come from a man in his 60s with acute or convalescent COVID-19. Each CDR3 is given with its conserved first and last residue. A D gene is named only where the DNA matches it firmly. Expanded clones are given a class, and other clones once, few, many or no size at all.

TRBV15	TRBD1	.	TRBJ1-5	TGTGCCACCAGCAGAGATAAGGGGACAGGGTATTGGGAGCCCCAGCATTTT	CATSRDKGTGYWEPQHF
TRBV3-1/TRBV3-2	TRBD1	.	TRBJ2-1	TGTGCCAGCAGCCAGGACGTGGACAGGCCGTACAATGAGCAGTTCTTC	CASSQDVDRPYNEQFF
TRBV5-1	.	.	TRBJ1-2	TGCGCCAGCAGCTTGGGGGGCGCGGGAGGCTACACCTTC	CASSLGGAGGYTF
TRBV12-3/TRBV12-4	TRBD1	.	TRBJ1-1	TGTGCCAGCTGGGACAGGGTCACTGAAGCTTTCTTT	CASWDRVTEAFF
TRBV5-4	TRBD1	.	TRBJ1-2	TGTGCCAGCAGCACCTCCGGGACAGGGGGCCATGGCTACACCTTC	CASSTSGTGGHGYTF
TRBV6-1	TRBD1	.	TRBJ1-6	TGTGCCAGCAGTGACAGGGACAGGGGTATTTCACCCCTCCACTTT	CASSDRDRGISPLHF
TRBV7-9	TRBD1	.	TRBJ2-5	TGTGCCAGCAGCCCTTGGACAGGGGGCGGTAAGACCCAGTACTTC	CASSPWTGGGKTQYF
TRBV9	TRBD1	.	TRBJ1-1	TGTGCCAGCAGCACCCCCCGCACAGGGGGGAACTGGGACACTGAAGCTTTCTTT	CASSTPRTGGNWDTEAFF
TRBV5-1	TRBD1	once	TRBJ1-2	TGCGCCAGCAGCTTAACCGGACAGGGATATGGCTACACCTTC	CASSLTGQGYGYTF
TRBV20-1	.	.	TRBJ2-1	TGCAGTGCTAGTACAGCGTCCGGGGTATCGGGAGATGAGCAGTTCTTC	CSASTASGVSGDEQFF
TRBV30	.	.	TRBJ1-3	TGTGCCTGGAGTACACAGATACTTGGAAACACCATATATTTT	CAWSTQILGNTIYF
TRBV18	TRBD1	.	TRBJ1-2	TGTGCCAGCTCACCACGACAGGGGATCGATGGCTACACCTTC	CASSPRQGIDGYTF
TRBV19	TRBD1	few	TRBJ1-5	TGTGCCAGTAGTATACGACCGGGACAGGGTCAAGCGAGCAATCAGCCCCAGCATTTT	CASSIRPGQGQASNQPQHF
TRBV6-1	TRBD1	.	TRBJ1-6	TGTGCCAGCAGTGAGGGACAGTATTCACCCCTCCACTTT	CASSEGQYSPLHF
TRBV2	TRBD1	.	TRBJ1-2	TGTGCCAGCAGTACTGGACAGGGGTACGATGGCTACACCTTC	CASSTGQGYDGYTF
TRBV3-1/TRBV3-2	.	.	TRBJ1-6	TGTGCCAGCAGCCAACGAGCAGGGGATTCACCCCTCCACTTT	CASSQRAGDSPLHF
TRBV13	TRBD1	.	TRBJ2-5	TGTGCCAGCAGCCTTTTATCTTACAGACAGGGGACGGAGACCCAGTACTTC	CASSLLSYRQGTETQYF
TRBV4-1	.	.	TRBJ1-2	TGCGCCAGCAGCCAAGTTGGGACTCAAGGCTACACCTTC	CASSQVGTQGYTF
TRBV30	.	.	TRBJ1-5	TGTGCCTGGAATAACCGCGACTTGAGACAGCCCCAGCATTTT	CAWNNRDLRQPQHF
TRBV6-1	.	.	TRBJ2-7	TGTGCCAGCAGTGAAGGAGGGTTCCGCTACGAGCAGTACTTC	CASSEGGFRYEQYF
TRBV2	TRBD1	.	TRBJ2-5	TGTGCCAGCAACCGGGACAGGGGGCAAGAGACCCAGTACTTC	CASNRDRGQETQYF
TRBV5-1	.	.	TRBJ1-2	TGCGCCAGCAGCTTAGCTGGCTACACCTTC	CASSLAGYTF
TRBV6-6	.	.	TRBJ1-2	TGTGCCAGCAGTTACAGTGACAGGTACTATGGCTACACCTTC	CASSYSDRYYGYTF
TRBV7-9	.	.	TRBJ2-3	TGTGCCAGCAGCCGGGGGACAGACACAGATACGCAGTATTTT	CASSRGTDTDTQYF
TRBV5-6	TRBD1	.	TRBJ1-3	TGTGCCAGCAGCGCAATGGGACAGGGTGCTGGAAACACCATATATTTT	CASSAMGQGAGNTIYF
TRBV9	.	once	TRBJ1-2	TGTGCCAGCAGCTTCAGTTCCCCAGGGGTAGGTGGCTACACCTTC	CASSFSSPGVGGYTF
TRBV5-1	.	.	TRBJ1-1	TGCGCCAGCAGCTCCGACACGGGCAGGGGGAACACTGAAGCTTTCTTT	CASSSDTGRGNTEAFF
TRBV10-3	TRBD2	.	TRBJ2-1	TGTGCCATCAGTGAGTCGGCTAGCGGGGGGGTACGGTACAATGAGCAGTTCTTC	CAISESASGGVRYNEQFF
TRBV30	TRBD1	.	TRBJ1-6	TGTGCCTGGAGAACCGGGACAGATAATTCACCCCTCCACTTT	CAWRTGTDNSPLHF
TRBV2	TRBD1	few	TRBJ1-3	TGTGCCAGCAGCCCAAGGGGGCGTCAAGGAAACACCATATATTTT	CASSPRGRQGNTIYF
TRBV5-5	.	.	TRBJ1-1	TGTGCCAGCACACAGGGTTACACTGAAGCTTTCTTT	CASTQGYTEAFF
TRBV6-5	.	.	TRBJ1-2	TGTGCCAGCAGTTACTCATCCGGGAACTATGGCTACACCTTC	CASSYSSGNYGYTF
TRBV6-5	.	.	TRBJ1-4	TGTGCCAACAGTTTGGCCAGGGCGGCAACTAATGAAAAACTGTTTTTT	CANSLARAATNEKLFF
TRBV19	.	.	TRBJ2-6	TGTGCCAGTAGTATAGATCTCTATCCCTCTGGGGCCAACGTCCTGACTTTC	CASSIDLYPSGANVLTF
TRBV2	.	.	TRBJ1-2	TGTGCCAGCAGTGGGCGGGGACCCTATGGCTACACCTTC	CASSGRGPYGYTF
TRBV10-3	TRBD1	.	TRBJ1-5	TGTGCCATCAGTGAAGACAGGGGTAATCAGCCCCAGCATTTT	CAISEDRGNQPQHF
TRBV19	.	.	TRBJ1-6	TGTGCCAGTAGTATTCAGGGTGTAGGGTTCTCACCCCTCCACTTT	CASSIQGVGFSPLHF
TRBV5-5	.	.	TRBJ1-1	TGTGCCAGCAGCCCTCGGGTTCAAGTCAACACTGAAGCTTTCTTT	CASSPRVQVNTEAFF
TRBV2	.	.	TRBJ2-1	TGTGCCAGCAGCGATTTAGTCGCTGAGCAGTTCTTC	CASSDLVAEQFF
TRBV3-1/TRBV3-2	TRBD1	once	TRBJ1-2	TGTGCCAGCAGCCCTCGACAGGGGGATGGCTACACCTTC	CASSPRQGDGYTF
TRBV18	TRBD2	.	TRBJ2-3	TGTGCCAGCTCACCACGTCTAGCGGGAAGCACAGATACGCAGTATTTT	CASSPRLAGSTDTQYF
TRBV3-1/TRBV3-2	.	.	TRBJ1-3	TGTGCCAGCAGCCCGGGGGGAAACACCATATATTTT	CASSPGGNTIYF
TRBV5-4	.	.	TRBJ1-1	TGTGCCACCGCCGCCGGGGGTGGGTACACTGAAGCTTTCTTT	CATAAGGGYTEAFF
TRBV6-4	TRBD1	.	TRBJ1-2	TGTGCCAGCAGTGACCAGACAGGGGGTCTTAGTGGCTACACCTTC	CASSDQTGGLSGYTF
TRBV28	.	.	TRBJ1-4	TGTGCCAGCAGTTTACGCGGGTTCAGGGAAAAACTGTTTTTT	CASSLRGFREKLFF
TRBV14	.	.	TRBJ1-1	TGTGCCAGCAGCTCGCGGACAGACACGAACACTGAAGCTTTCTTT	CASSSRTDTNTEAFF
TRBV18	.	.	TRBJ2-2	TGTGCCAGCTCATCGACAAGGCCCGGGGAGCTGTTTTTT	CASSSTRPGELFF
TRBV5-1	TRBD1	.	TRBJ1-1	TGCGCCAGCAGCCCTGACCACAGGGGTCCTGAAGCTTTCTTT	CASSPDHRGPEAFF
TRBV3-1/TRBV3-2	TRBD1	.	TRBJ1-4	TGTGCCAGCAGCCAGGGGACAGTGGTGGTCGAAAAACTGTTTTTT	CASSQGTVVVEKLFF